This T cell receptor (beta chain) was sequenced for a study of early T cells in non-severe SARS-CoV-2 infection. About the study: Chains stayed unpaired after sequencing of bulk RNA from unsorted whole blood. The study, taken as a whole, reports: The study's VDJdb matching favored anti-spike CD8 responses and missed private and CD4 specificities.

Individual cDNA molecules were tagged with unique molecular identifiers, the study reported. From the 5' RACE reads, TCRdb called clonotypes with MiXCR, one entry per CDR3 protein. Altogether approximately 66,000 distinct CDR3 sequences are present, approximately 13% being singletons, with the ten largest covering roughly 5.2%. Trimming pared 4 bases from V and 1 base from J, leaving 13 bases between. The CDR3 extends over 15 amino acids. Germline values: CDR1 SGDLS, CDR2 YYNGEE. A few counts support this clonotype. The antigen remains unidentified. The chain employs TRBV9 and TRBJ2-3; tentatively, D is TRBD2 (7 bases). This TCR derives from an adult who was a healthcare worker with PCR-confirmed SARS-CoV-2 infection or an uninfected control (not recorded which). The source material was whole blood. The CDR3 protein is CASSPRGGRTDTQYF. DNA for the CDR3: TGTGCCAGCAGCCCTAGGGGGGGCCGCACAGATACGCAGTATTTT.